This TCR beta chain comes out of a study of blood T cell repertoires in COVID-19. As for the study in general: The United States, Italy and Spain provided the acute and convalescent COVID-19 samples. PBMCs, B-cell-depleted T cells, or T cells provided the cDNA or gDNA that made up the material.

Recovered participants had two consecutive negative NP/OP PCR tests, healthcare professional clearance, or symptom resolution. Here immunoSEQ multiplex PCR was the method, and the copy in TCRdb shows in-frame clones only, minus some. The data show about 480,000 clones, roughly 90% seen once. CDR3 length equals 17 residues. The V gene's germline CDR1 is MGHRA and CDR2 YSYEKL. Trimming shortened V by 4 bases and J by 0 bases, and 16 bases separated the two germline ends. The chain is built from TRBV4-1 and TRBJ1-3; tentative D call: TRBD1 (5 bases). Sequencing was carried out using PBMCs or T cells enriched from blood (not recorded which). The source is a woman in her thirties or forties who had recovered from COVID-19. CDR3 in DNA: TGCGCCAGCAGCCGCACCCTTTTGGGGGGCTCTGGAAACACCATATATTTT. Its protein product is CASSRTLLGGSGNTIYF.